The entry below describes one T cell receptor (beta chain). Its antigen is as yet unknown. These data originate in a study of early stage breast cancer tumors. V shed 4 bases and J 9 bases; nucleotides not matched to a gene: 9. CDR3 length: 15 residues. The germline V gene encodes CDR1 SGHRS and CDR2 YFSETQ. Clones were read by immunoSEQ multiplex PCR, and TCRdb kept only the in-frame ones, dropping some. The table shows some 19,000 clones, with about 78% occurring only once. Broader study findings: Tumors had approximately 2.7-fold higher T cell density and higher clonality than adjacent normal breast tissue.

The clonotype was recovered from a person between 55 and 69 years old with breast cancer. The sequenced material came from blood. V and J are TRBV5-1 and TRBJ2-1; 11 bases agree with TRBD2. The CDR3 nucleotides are TGCGCCAGCAGCATTAGCGGGGGGGCTGATTCTGAGCAGTTCTTC. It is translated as CASSISGGADSEQFF.